The T cell receptor (beta chain) described here comes from a study of identical twins. CDR1 SGHRS and CDR2 YFSETQ come from the germline V gene. The CDR3 is made up of 12 amino acids. V dropped 4 bases and J dropped 10 bases, with 15 bases sitting between them. Each CDR3 protein is one row after TCRdb ran MiXCR on the 5' RACE reads. This sample has 1,800,000 or so distinct CDR3 sequences, with about 31% found just once. The receptor was isolated from a newborn girl in good health. The V gene is TRBV5-1, the J gene TRBJ2-7; D may be TRBD1 (6 bases). The sample taken for sequencing was cord blood. DNA for the CDR3: TGCGCCAGCAGCCATGAGGAAGGGGGACAGTACTTC. Protein: CASSHEEGGQYF.